Listed below are T cell receptor beta chains from one sample, sequenced in a study of graft-versus-host responses after intestinal transplantation. Sequencing used immunoSEQ multiplex PCR; TCRdb keeps in-frame clones, though not all of them. The table records 10,000 to 15,000 clones, 84% of them present only once. Here the sequenced sample was PBMCs, taken around 290 days after intestinal transplant. The source of these receptors is a human patient who received an intestinal transplant, so some T cells may come from the graft donor. Each CDR3 is given without its conserved first and last residue.

length: 13; V: TRBV27; CDR3: ASRRLAGVTYEQY
length: 15; V: TRBV27; CDR3: ASSLDGLAGDRETQY
length: 12; V: TRBV4-1; CDR3: ASRSERGSNEQF
length: 13; V: TRBV6-5; CDR3: ASSYGDRVVGKLF
length: 12; V: TRBV28; CDR3: ASSPGQFQETQY
length: 14; V: TRBV11-1; CDR3: ASSSPGTSGSYEQY
length: 11; V: TRBV19; CDR3: ASRGTEDQPQH
length: 11; V: TRBV5-1; CDR3: ASSDGSNYGYT
length: 11; V: TRBV28; CDR3: ASSRWENTEAF
length: 14; V: TRBV19; CDR3: ASSIRTSTSTDTQY
length: 11; V: TRBV11-3; CDR3: ASSLTANTEAF
length: 13; V: TRBV9; CDR3: ASSAGGGLAYEQY
length: 11; V: TRBV28; CDR3: AIQKLYRDGYT
length: 14; V: TRBV28; CDR3: ASSLITGESTGELF
length: 14; V: TRBV28; CDR3: ASSSIAGGPKETQY
length: 13; V: TRBV4-2; CDR3: ASSPPEPSNYGYT
length: 10; V: TRBV7-9; CDR3: ASSRLDNEQF
length: 14; V: TRBV9; CDR3: ASSVAPGTGGNEQF
length: 13; V: TRBV4-3; CDR3: ASSQDLGTGVEAF
length: 10; V: TRBV2; CDR3: ASIKDTGELF
length: 11; V: TRBV6-6; CDR3: ASSKQGDYGYT
length: 13; V: TRBV18; CDR3: ASSPQRGAYTEAF
length: 13; V: TRBV2; CDR3: ASSVKTSGINEQF
length: 10; V: TRBV30; CDR3: AWNQGSYEQY
length: 12; V: TRBV27; CDR3: ASSPKGFWDEQY
length: 13; V: TRBV6-4; CDR3: ASSDKSGSYNEQF
length: 15; V: TRBV11-3; CDR3: ASSVGTSGSSYNEQF
length: 15; V: TRBV15; CDR3: ATSLRDRDSGANVLT
length: 14; V: TRBV4-2; CDR3: ASSLGRTGSSYGYT
length: 11; V: TRBV28; CDR3: GATGDTAYEQY
length: 9; V: TRBV6-5; CDR3: ASSYGYGYT
length: 14; V: TRBV28; CDR3: ASGDRDRRLNEKLF
length: 13; V: TRBV28; CDR3: ASNAPGQGENEQF
length: 16; V: TRBV27; CDR3: ASSLRGLAGGPSDTQY
length: 11; V: TRBV6-5; CDR3: ASREGTGAEAF
length: 13; V: TRBV10-3; CDR3: AISESTGETGELF
length: 10; V: TRBV30; CDR3: AWSVESWQQY
length: 16; V: TRBV7-2; CDR3: ASSLGPFGGSGPHEQY
length: 13; V: TRBV7-9; CDR3: ASSLVIQMNTEAF
length: 13; V: TRBV7-9; CDR3: ASSLGTLGTGELF
length: 15; V: TRBV27; CDR3: ASGPTGEGPGANVLT